This TCR beta chain stems from a study of radiation and T cells in renal cell carcinoma. Whole-study results and caveats: No pretreatment tumor biopsies were available for baseline clonotypes. Top tumor clonotypes rose in blood 2 weeks post-radiation, then contracted.

Specified time point: blood 4 weeks post-SBRT, at nephrectomy. Treatment reported: 15 Gy SBRT to primary tumor, nephrectomy 4 weeks later. Nephrectomy followed 15 Gy stereotactic body radiation by 4 weeks. The tumor was a clear cell renal cell carcinoma. About this clone: The antigen is not known.

Using immunoSEQ multiplex PCR, the repertoire was profiled, and TCRdb retains in-frame clones only, with some absent. The sample contains roughly 64,000 clones, about 83% of which appear only once. Trimming removed 0 bases at V and 3 bases at J, with 8 bases between. Germline lookup yields CDR1 SGHVS and CDR2 FQNEAQ. CDR3 size: 14 residues. Specimen: blood, collected from a patient whose treatment included radiotherapy and nephrectomy. The sequence was collected from a man in his sixties with renal cell carcinoma. The chain couples TRBV7-8 to TRBJ2-5; D is unclear. Written as DNA, the CDR3 is TGTGCCAGCAGCTTAGCGGCCAGGAAAGAGACCCAGTACTTC. Translation gives CASSLAARKETQYF.